The clone carrying this T cell receptor (beta chain) was observed once. Its matching antigen is unknown. This entry belongs to a study of T cells in narcolepsy. Findings and limits, study-wide: No autoreactive T cell clone sequences appeared in some memory CD4+ repertoires.

TCRdb keeps only in-frame clones here, not all; method: immunoSEQ multiplex PCR. The table shows tens of thousands of clones, with around 83% occurring only once. Germline assignment: CDR1 SGHRS and CDR2 YFSETQ. The CDR3 spans 14 residues. V shed 0 bases and J 4 bases; nucleotides not matched to a gene: 0. Sequences were obtained from CD45RA- memory CD4+ T cells from PBMCs. The sequence derives from a human donor with narcolepsy. The V and J genes are TRBV5-1 and TRBJ2-2; 7 bases line up with TRBD2. The CDR3 DNA reads as TGCGCCAGCAGCTTGGCGGGGGGCACCGGGGAGCTGTTTTTT. Encoded protein: CASSLAGGTGELFF. Together with reference TRBV5-1 and TRBJ2-2, the CDR3 gives the full variable domain: KAGVTQTPRYLIKTRGQQVTLSCSPISGHRSVSWYQQTPGQGLQFLFEYFSETQRNKGNFPGRFSGRQFSNSRSEMNVSTLELGDSALYLCASSLAGGTGELFFGEGSRLTVL.